One and the same sample provided the 22 T cell receptor beta chains below, sequenced in a study of type 1 regulatory T cells. For these receptors, no antigen is known. MiXCR, run by TCRdb on the reads, gives a single entry per CDR3 protein. The table includes roughly 71,000 distinct CDR3 sequences, more than 20% detected once. Study-level results: Tr1 cells had a more restricted TCR repertoire than non-Tr1 cells.

The sequencing sample was made of cultured type 1 regulatory T (Tr1) cells, either the whole culture or a sorted fraction (not recorded which). The receptors here all came from a human donor in good health.

The V gene is TRBV3-1, the J gene TRBJ2-7; possible D gene TRBD2, 6 bases. V was pared by 3 bases and J by 2 bases, with 11 bases between. This CDR3 spans 14 amino acids. CDR1 and CDR2 (germline): LGHDT, YNNKEL (reference sequence). CDR3 bases: TGTGCCAGCAGCCAGCGGGAAAATCCCTACGAGCAGTACTTC. Encoded protein: CASSQRENPYEQYF.

In its sample, this clonotype was seen a few times. V usage is TRBV5-1 and J usage is TRBJ1-3; TRBD1 agrees at 8 bases. The germline CDR1 and CDR2 sequences are SGHRS and YFSETQ. Trimming took 4 bases from V and 0 from J; bases not matched to a gene: 9. CDR3 length equals 17 residues. The DNA for the CDR3 is TGCGCCAGCAGCCCGTCCCAGGACAGGGACTCTGGAAACACCATATATTTT. This gives the protein CASSPSQDRDSGNTIYF.

V is TRBV5-1 and J is TRBJ2-3, with D perhaps TRBD2 (6 bases). Germline V gene data show CDR1 as SGHRS and CDR2 as YFSETQ. This CDR3 comprises 17 residues. Trimming shortened V by 3 bases and J by 4 bases, and 21 bases separated the two germline ends. Here the CDR3 reads CASSYISGRGGADTQYF. In DNA, the CDR3 is TGCGCCAGCAGCTACATATCGGGCCGGGGAGGTGCAGATACGCAGTATTTT.

This clonotype was seen a few times. The chain links TRBV5-1 to TRBJ2-7, with D hard to call. The V gene's germline CDR1 is SGHRS and CDR2 YFSETQ. The V end was cut by 1 base, the J end by 0 bases, with 8 bases between. The CDR3 is made up of 14 amino acids. CDR3: CASSLWLSSYEQYF. DNA for the CDR3: TGCGCCAGCAGCTTGTGGCTGAGCTCCTACGAGCAGTACTTC.

V and J are TRBV9 and TRBJ2-3; TRBD1 agrees at 8 bases. CDR1 is SGDLS and CDR2 is YYNGEE in the germline V gene. The CDR3 loop spans 15 amino acids. J was trimmed by 3 bases and V by 4 bases; bases with no gene match: 7. Written as DNA, the CDR3 is TGTGCCAGCAGCCCCAGGGGGCGTATGACAGATACGCAGTATTTT. Translating it yields CASSPRGRMTDTQYF.

This clonotype was observed at least ten times. The V call is TRBV3-1, the J call TRBJ2-7, with TRBD2 matching over 9 bases. The CDR3 has 16 residues. Germline CDR1 LGHDT, CDR2 YNNKEL (reference sequence). J was trimmed by 1 base and V by 4 bases; bases with no gene match: 8. The CDR3 is CASSPRLAGLSYEQYF. The CDR3, as DNA: TGTGCCAGCAGCCCCCGCCTAGCGGGGCTATCCTACGAGCAGTACTTC.

The chain has TRBV3-1 and TRBJ1-6, with a possible D match to TRBD1 (5 bases). This CDR3 comprises 14 residues. Germline V gene data show CDR1 as LGHDT and CDR2 as YNNKEL (reference sequence). Trimming took off 3 bases at V and 9 bases at J, with 12 bases between the two ends. The CDR3 sequence: CASSHRDSGSPLHF. In DNA form, the CDR3 reads TGTGCCAGCAGCCATCGTGACAGCGGTTCACCCCTCCACTTT.

This clonotype was seen a handful of times. CDR3 sequence reads: CASSQVKGTGELFF. In DNA form, the CDR3 reads TGCGCCAGCAGCCAAGTGAAGGGAACCGGGGAGCTGTTTTTT. The chain recombines TRBV4-3 with TRBJ2-2; D not resolved. The length of the CDR3 is 14 residues. Looked up from germline, CDR1 is LGHNA and CDR2 is YSLEER. V shed 1 base and J shed 5 bases, with 8 bases lying between them.

This clonotype was counted between two and nine times. The chain recombines TRBV12-3 or TRBV12-4 with TRBJ2-6; TRBD2 matches 7 bases. V was pared by 3 bases and J by 4 bases, with 15 bases of the junction left unmatched. This CDR3 has 19 amino acids. CDR3 bases: TGTGCCAGCAGTTTCTCCCCCTTGGCGGGAGTCAACGGGGCCAACGTCCTGACTTTC. This translates into CASSFSPLAGVNGANVLTF.

The chain uses TRBV7-2 and TRBJ2-1; 7 bases match TRBD2. The CDR3 spans 17 residues. Trimming took 0 bases from V and 2 from J; bases not matched to a gene: 7. Germline CDR1 reads SGHTA; CDR2 reads FQGNSA. The CDR3 nucleotides read TGTGCCAGCAGCTTAGCGCTGGGAGCGGGGCCCTACAATGAGCAGTTCTTC. It specifies CASSLALGAGPYNEQFF.

This chain joins TRBV7-2 and TRBJ2-7, with D hard to call. The V gene's germline CDR1 is SGHTA and CDR2 FQGNSA. The germline V and J ends were trimmed by 5 bases and 3 bases, with 8 bases remaining between them. CDR3 length equals 12 residues. The CDR3, as DNA: TGTGCCAGCAGCAAGGACCGCTACGAGCAGTACTTC. Protein product: CASSKDRYEQYF. Full variable domain (missing parts from reference TRBV7-2 and TRBJ2-7): GAGVSQSPSNKVTEKGKDVELRCDPISGHTALYWYRQSLGQGLEFLIYFQGNSAPDKSGLPSDRFSAERTGGSVSTLTIQRTQQEDSAVYLCASSKDRYEQYFGPGTRLTVT.

This clonotype was observed many times. The chain couples TRBV29-1 to TRBJ2-1; 8 bases are a match to TRBD2. The length of the CDR3 is 13 residues. CDR1 and CDR2 (germline): SQVTM, ANQGSEA. Trimming cost V 2 bases and J 15 bases; bases outside gene matches: 12. The CDR3 sequence: CSVERTEGTSLFF. The CDR3 nucleotides read TGCAGCGTTGAACGGACGGAGGGGACTAGTCTGTTCTTC.

This clonotype was counted a few times. The chain links TRBV7-2 to TRBJ2-5, with 7 bases that match TRBD1. CDR1 SGHTA and CDR2 FQGNSA come from the germline V gene. The CDR3 runs 14 residues. J was trimmed by 7 bases and V by 1 base; bases with no gene match: 6. CDR3 coding DNA: TGTGCCAGCAGCTTAGGACAGGGTAAAGGGACCCAGTACTTC. It specifies CASSLGQGKGTQYF.

This clonotype turned up a few times. The chain is built from TRBV20-1 and TRBJ2-1; tentative D call: TRBD2 (6 bases). CDR1 and CDR2 from the germline V gene are DFQATT and SNEGSKA (reference sequence). V gave up 1 base and J gave up 8 bases, with 15 bases separating them. The CDR3 runs to 14 residues. CDR3 sequence (DNA): TGCAGTGCTAGAGCCGAGACTAGAACCGATGAGCAGTTCTTC. The encoded protein is CSARAETRTDEQFF.

This clonotype was counted a few times. The J gene is TRBJ2-7, the V gene TRBV5-4, with a tentative D call TRBD1 (5 bases). With 1 base removed from V and 5 bases from J, the gap between germline ends came to 10 bases. Germline CDR1 is SGHNT and CDR2 is YYREEE (reference sequence). The CDR3 extends over 13 amino acids. The chain's CDR3 is CASSLQGANEQYF. As DNA, the CDR3 is TGTGCCAGCAGCTTGCAGGGTGCGAACGAGCAGTACTTC.

V is TRBV3-1 and J is TRBJ1-6; the D is unclear. V was shortened by 1 base and J by 6 bases, with 10 bases between the two germline ends. The germline V gene has CDR1 LGHDT and CDR2 YNNKEL (reference sequence). The CDR3 contains 15 residues. The chain's CDR3 is CASSQVEASNSPLHF. The DNA of the CDR3 is TGTGCCAGCAGCCAAGTAGAGGCCTCTAATTCACCCCTCCACTTT. The full variable domain, its missing parts supplied by reference TRBV3-1 and TRBJ1-6, is DTAVSQTPKYLVTQMGNDKSIKCEQNLGHDTMYWYKQDSKKFLKIMFSYNNKELIINETVPNRFSPKSPDKAHLNLHINSLELGDSAVYFCASSQVEASNSPLHFGNGTRLTVT.

In regard to this clonotype: A much larger clonotype is one base distant, so this may be a read error. This chain uses TRBV25-1 with TRBJ1-1; no clear D gene. Per the germline V gene, CDR1 is MGHDK and CDR2 is SYGVNS. V was clipped by 11 bases and J by 0 bases, with 13 bases between them. This CDR3 contains 13 residues. CDR3 sequence reads: CAGKGRMNTEAFF. CDR3 sequence (DNA): TGTGCCGGCAAGGGCAGGATGAACACTGAAGCTTTCTTT. The full variable domain, with the rest looked up from reference TRBV25-1 and TRBJ1-1, is EADIYQTPRYLVIGTGKKITLECSQTMGHDKMYWYQQDPGMELHLIHYSYGVNSTEKGDLSSESTVSRIRTEHFPLTLESARPSHTSQYLCAGKGRMNTEAFFGQGTRLTVV.

As concerns this clonotype: A much more abundant neighbour one base away suggests this may be a read error. The rearrangement joins TRBV2 to TRBJ2-1; 8 nucleotides agree with TRBD2. The CDR3 totals 14 residues. Germline values: CDR1 SNHLY, CDR2 FYNNEI. CDR3 amino acids: CASMAGLGFNEKFF. In nucleotides, the CDR3 is TGTGCCAGCATGGCGGGACTAGGTTTCAATGAGAAGTTCTTC.

This clonotype was counted a few times. This chain links TRBV5-1 with TRBJ1-2, with TRBD1 identical over 8 bases. There are 15 residues in the CDR3. V lost 2 bases, J lost 0 bases, and 3 bases stayed unmatched. Germline CDR1 reads SGHRS; CDR2 reads YFSETQ. CDR3 amino acids: CASSLGQGSNYGYTF. In nucleotides, the CDR3 is TGCGCCAGCAGCTTAGGACAGGGCTCTAACTATGGCTACACCTTC.

The sample holds a few counts of this clonotype. CDR3 loop: CASSLVGTGVYGYTF. The DNA for the CDR3 is TGTGCCAGCAGTTTAGTCGGGACAGGGGTCTATGGCTACACCTTC. The chain has TRBV12-3 or TRBV12-4 and TRBJ1-2, with TRBD1 matching over 10 bases. V dropped 1 base and J dropped 4; count of bases not matched to a gene: 3. The CDR3 sequence is 15 residues long.

This clonotype was recorded a few times. The rearrangement links TRBV24-1 to TRBJ1-1; no clear D gene. The CDR3 consists of 13 residues. V lost 3 bases and J 2 bases, leaving 6 bases between the germline ends. The germline CDR1 and CDR2 sequences are KGHDR and SFDVKD. DNA for the CDR3: TGTGCCACCAGTGATGGACCCAACACTGAAGCTTTCTTT. It is translated as CATSDGPNTEAFF.

This clonotype was picked up a small number of times. The chain combines TRBV20-1 with TRBJ2-7, with 11 bases identical to TRBD2. The CDR3 consists of 15 residues. Trimming removed 5 bases from V and 2 bases from J; junction bases left unmatched: 8. The V gene's germline CDR1 is DFQATT and CDR2 SNEGSKA (reference sequence). The DNA for the CDR3 is TGCAGTGCTTCAGTGACTAGCGGGACCCCCTACGAGCAGTACTTC. Its protein is CSASVTSGTPYEQYF.